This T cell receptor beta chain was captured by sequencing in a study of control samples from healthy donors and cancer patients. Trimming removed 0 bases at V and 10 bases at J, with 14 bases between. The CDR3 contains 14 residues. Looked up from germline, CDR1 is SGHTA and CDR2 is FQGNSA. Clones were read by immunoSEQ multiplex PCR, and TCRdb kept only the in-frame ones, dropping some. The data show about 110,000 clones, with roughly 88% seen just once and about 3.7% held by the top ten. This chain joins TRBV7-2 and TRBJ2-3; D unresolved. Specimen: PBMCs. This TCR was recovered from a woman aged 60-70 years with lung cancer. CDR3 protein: CASSLADGQTSQYF. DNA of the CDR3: TGTGCCAGCAGCTTAGCAGACGGGCAAACGTCGCAGTATTTT.